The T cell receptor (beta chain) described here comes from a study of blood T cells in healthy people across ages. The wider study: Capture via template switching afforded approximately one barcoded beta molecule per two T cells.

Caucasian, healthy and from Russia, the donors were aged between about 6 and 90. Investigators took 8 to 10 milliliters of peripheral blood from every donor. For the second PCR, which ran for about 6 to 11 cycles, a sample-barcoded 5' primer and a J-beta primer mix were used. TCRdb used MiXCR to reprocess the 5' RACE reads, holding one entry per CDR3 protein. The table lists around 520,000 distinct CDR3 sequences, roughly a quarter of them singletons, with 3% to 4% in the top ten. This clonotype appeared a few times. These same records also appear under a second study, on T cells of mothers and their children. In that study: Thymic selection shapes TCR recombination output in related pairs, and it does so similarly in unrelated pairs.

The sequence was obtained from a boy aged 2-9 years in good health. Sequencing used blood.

The CDR3 nucleotides read TGCAGTGCGGCTTTTGAAGGAACCGGGGAGCTGTTTTTT. Its protein is CSAAFEGTGELFF. The chain links TRBV20-1 to TRBJ2-2; no firm D call. The ends were cut back, 6 bases at V and 5 bases at J, with 13 bases in the middle. Germline CDR1 reads DFQATT; CDR2 reads SNEGSKA (reference sequence). CDR3 length: 13 residues.